Listed below are T cell receptor beta chains from one sample, sequenced in a study of T cell repertoires in cytomegalovirus infection. Each CDR3 protein gets one entry after TCRdb re-called the reads with MiXCR. Altogether around 530,000 distinct CDR3 sequences are present, 26% being singletons, with the ten largest covering 13%. Sequencing was carried out using PBMCs. These receptors came from a human donor in good health (CMV status not recorded). Some clones in this sample may be carry-over from other donors' samples. Both conserved end residues are part of each CDR3.

>TRBV27|14
CASAVGSLAGALFF
>TRBV7-2|14
CASSLSSVGNEQFF
>TRBV6-5|15
CASRKGRASYNEQFF
>TRBV4-1|14
CASSQDWTSYEQYF
>TRBV6-2/TRBV6-3|14
CASSWAGLDTEAFF
>TRBV7-2|15
CASSEWFGGANVLTF
>TRBV11-2|18
CASSFLPSLAGVVETQYF
>TRBV7-2|16
CASSATSGIDTGELFF
>TRBV4-1|14
CASSRPGTNEKLFF
>TRBV30|15
CAWSPTGTSQETQYF
>TRBV28|14
CASTLTGANGELFF
>TRBV6-6|13
CASTPGHKETQYF
>TRBV6-2/TRBV6-3|17
CASSYSTGSYAKNIQYF
>TRBV6-1|15
CASSVGLSTYNEQFF
>TRBV20-1|15
CSARSPQGTHETQYF
>TRBV2|16
CASSGVRLGNTGELFF
>TRBV5-1|13
CASRPGQGYEQYF
>TRBV29-1|14
CSVGGRGRVDEAFF
>TRBV4-1|17
CASSQDPAGGSTDTQYF
>TRBV12-3/TRBV12-4|15
CACSGSRDRVYEQYF
>TRBV7-9|13
CASSLVEGDTQYF
>TRBV6-5|13
CASSYSGGDTQYF
>TRBV29-1|12
CSVDVGNTEAFF
>TRBV12-3/TRBV12-4|13
CASSSDFGEKLFF
>TRBV5-4|14
CASSEVNAGQQAFF
>TRBV28|14
CASRGGPSTDTQYF
>TRBV25-1|13
CASSATGSNEQYF
>TRBV7-3|13
CASREPGQGGYTF
>TRBV7-2|11
CASRSGLGYTF
>TRBV12-3/TRBV12-4|15
CASRSGWDRNTEAFF
>TRBV4-1|17
CASSQVDPDTSPYGYTF
>TRBV19|14
CASSQGQGGAGYTF
>TRBV12-3/TRBV12-4|13
CASSPLMVNEQFF
>TRBV10-3|17
CAISEYRGSSGANVLTF
>TRBV7-6|16
CASSLGTSGTEGEQYF
>TRBV20-1|14
CSASLGQGEETQYF
>TRBV27|16
CASGYRRTLSTDTQYF
>TRBV4-3|17
CASSQEPTSLNYNEQFF
>TRBV7-8|17
CASSSPRTWSSYNEQFF
>TRBV11-3|13
CASSPHSLNTIYF